This TCR beta chain came from a study of PD-1 blockade in classical Hodgkin lymphoma. Across the study: Nivolumab 3 mg/kg was given intravenously every 2 weeks. The study's findings and limits: Patients starting nivolumab under 1 year after ASCT were excluded.

The method was immunoSEQ multiplex PCR; TCRdb's version includes in-frame clones alone and lacks a portion of them. The sample carries 13,000 or so clones, 75% to 90% recorded once. Turning to this clone: Its antigen is not known.

Every patient relapsed after autologous stem cell transplantation, and brentuximab vedotin exposure varied. Germline V gene sequence: CDR1 LNHNV, CDR2 YYDKDF (reference sequence). The CDR3 runs 16 residues. Trimming removed 1 base at V and 5 bases at J, with 14 bases between. The clonotype was recovered from a human donor with classical Hodgkin lymphoma. The sample consisted of peripheral blood mononuclear cells (PBMCs), taken at baseline. The V gene is TRBV15, the J gene TRBJ2-2; D is unresolved. CDR3: CATSRGLQLSTGELFF. DNA of the CDR3: TGTGCCACCAGCAGAGGACTCCAATTAAGTACCGGGGAGCTGTTTTTT. Full variable domain (rest looked up from reference TRBV15 and TRBJ2-2): DAMVIQNPRYQVTQFGKPVTLSCSQTLNHNVMYWYQQKSSQAPKLLFHYYDKDFNNEADTPDNFQSRRPNTSFCFLDIRSPGLGDTAMYLCATSRGLQLSTGELFFGEGSRLTVL.